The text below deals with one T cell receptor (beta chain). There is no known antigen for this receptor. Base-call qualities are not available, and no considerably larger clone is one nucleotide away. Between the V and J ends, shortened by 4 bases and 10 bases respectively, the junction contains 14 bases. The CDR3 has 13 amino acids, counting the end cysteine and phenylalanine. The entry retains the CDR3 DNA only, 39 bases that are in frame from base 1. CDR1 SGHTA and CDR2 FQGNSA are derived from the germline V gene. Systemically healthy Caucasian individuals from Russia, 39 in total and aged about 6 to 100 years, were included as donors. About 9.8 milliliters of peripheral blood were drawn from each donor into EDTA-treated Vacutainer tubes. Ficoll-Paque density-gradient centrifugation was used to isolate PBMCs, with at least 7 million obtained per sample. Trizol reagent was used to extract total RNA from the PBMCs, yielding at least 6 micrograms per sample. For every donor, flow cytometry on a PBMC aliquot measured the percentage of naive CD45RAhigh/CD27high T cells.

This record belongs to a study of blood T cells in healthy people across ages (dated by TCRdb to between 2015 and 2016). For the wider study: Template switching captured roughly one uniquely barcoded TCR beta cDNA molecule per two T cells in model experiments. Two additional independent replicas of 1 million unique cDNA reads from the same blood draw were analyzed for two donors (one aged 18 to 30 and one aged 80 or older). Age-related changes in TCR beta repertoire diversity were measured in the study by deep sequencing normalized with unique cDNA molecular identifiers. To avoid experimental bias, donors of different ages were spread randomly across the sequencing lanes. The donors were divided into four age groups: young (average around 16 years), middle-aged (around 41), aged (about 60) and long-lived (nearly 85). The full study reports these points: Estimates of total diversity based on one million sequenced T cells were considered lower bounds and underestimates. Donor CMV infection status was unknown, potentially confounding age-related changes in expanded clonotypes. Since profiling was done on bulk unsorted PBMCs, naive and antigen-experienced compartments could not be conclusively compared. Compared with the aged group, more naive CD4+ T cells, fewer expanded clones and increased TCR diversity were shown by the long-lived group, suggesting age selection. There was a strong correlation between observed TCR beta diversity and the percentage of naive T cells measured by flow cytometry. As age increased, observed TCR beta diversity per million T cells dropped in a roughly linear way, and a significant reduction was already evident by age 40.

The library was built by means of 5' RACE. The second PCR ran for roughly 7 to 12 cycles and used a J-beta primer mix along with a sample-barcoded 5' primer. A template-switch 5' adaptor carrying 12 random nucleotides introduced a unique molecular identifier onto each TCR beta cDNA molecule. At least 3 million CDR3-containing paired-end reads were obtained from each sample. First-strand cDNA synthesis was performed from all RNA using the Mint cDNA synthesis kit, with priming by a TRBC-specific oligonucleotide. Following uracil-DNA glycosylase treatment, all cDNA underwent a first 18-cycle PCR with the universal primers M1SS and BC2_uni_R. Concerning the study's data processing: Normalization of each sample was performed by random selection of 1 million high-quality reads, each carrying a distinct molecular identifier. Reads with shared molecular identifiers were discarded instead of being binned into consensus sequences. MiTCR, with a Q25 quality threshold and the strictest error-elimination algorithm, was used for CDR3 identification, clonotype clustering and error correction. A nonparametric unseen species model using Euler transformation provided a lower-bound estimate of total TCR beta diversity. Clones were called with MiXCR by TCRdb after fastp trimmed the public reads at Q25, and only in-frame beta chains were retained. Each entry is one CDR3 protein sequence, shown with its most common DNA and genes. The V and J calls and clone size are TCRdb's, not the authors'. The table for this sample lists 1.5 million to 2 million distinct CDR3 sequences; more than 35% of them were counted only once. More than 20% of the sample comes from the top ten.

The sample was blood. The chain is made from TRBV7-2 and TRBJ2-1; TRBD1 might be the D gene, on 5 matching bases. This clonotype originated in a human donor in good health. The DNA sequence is TGTGCCAGCAGCTCACAGGAGCGAACAGAGCAGTTCTTC. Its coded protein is CASSSQERTEQFF.